This entry lists 31 T cell receptor beta chains sequenced from one sample in a study of T cell clones after liver transplantation. Sequencing used immunoSEQ multiplex PCR; TCRdb keeps in-frame clones, though not all of them. Of roughly 120,000 clones listed, 90% are singletons. Material: CD4+ T cells from blood, obtained 12 months after liver transplant. These TCRs come from a human patient who received a liver transplant. Some T cells may arise from the graft donor.

The chain links TRBV6-5 to TRBJ2-5, with TRBD2 matching over 8 bases. V lost 6 bases to trimming and J lost 5 bases; unmatched junction nucleotides: 5. Germline CDR1 is MNHEY and CDR2 is SVGAGI. This CDR3 has 13 residues. CDR3: CASRGLVVETQYF. CDR3 sequence (DNA): TGTGCCAGCAGGGGACTAGTGGTGGAGACCCAGTACTTC.

This clone was detected only a few times. V usage is TRBV7-9 and J usage is TRBJ2-2; D might be TRBD1 (5 bases). The V gene lost 1 base and the J gene lost 7 bases, with 16 bases spanning the gap. CDR1 is SEHNR, CDR2 FQNEAQ, per germline (reference sequence). This CDR3 is 16 amino acids long. The CDR3 reads CASSLGGQRGGGELFF. The CDR3, as DNA: TGTGCCAGCAGCTTAGGGGGCCAGCGTGGCGGCGGGGAGCTGTTTTTT.

The CDR3 DNA follows: TGCGCCAGCAGTTCGGGATCCTCCTACGAGCAGTACTTC. Its protein product is CASSSGSSYEQYF. This rearrangement joins TRBV5-1 to TRBJ2-7; maybe TRBD2 (5 bases). Trimming shortened V by 5 bases and J by 0 bases, and 9 bases separated the two germline ends. The germline V gene encodes CDR1 SGHRS and CDR2 YFSETQ. The CDR3 is 13 amino acids.

The chain is built from TRBV5-1 and TRBJ2-7, with D tentatively TRBD1 or TRBD2 (7 bases each). Deletions cut 4 bases from V and 7 bases from J, with 15 bases between. Germline CDR1 is SGHRS and CDR2 is YFSETQ. CDR3 length: 13 amino acids. The CDR3 coding sequence is TGCGCCAGCAGCAAGCGGGACAGCGGGGAGCAGTACTTC. Encoded protein: CASSKRDSGEQYF.

The chain carries TRBV27 and TRBJ2-1; 10 nucleotides line up with TRBD2. V was clipped by 4 bases and J by 6 bases; unmatched bases: 6. In germline, CDR1 is MNHEY, CDR2 SMNVEV (reference sequence). This CDR3 is built from 15 residues. Here the CDR3 DNA reads TGTGCCAGCAGTTCGGGACTAGCGAAATCCAATGAGCAGTTCTTC. This gives the protein CASSSGLAKSNEQFF.

The rearrangement joins TRBV18 to TRBJ2-5; D is uncertain. The CDR3 is made up of 10 amino acids. V was pared by 6 bases and J by 5 bases, with 4 bases between. Germline CDR1 is KGHSH and CDR2 is LQKENI. Written as DNA, the CDR3 is TGTGCCAGCTCTGGGGAGACCCAGTACTTC. Protein product: CASSGETQYF.

The CDR3 DNA reads TGTGCCACCAAGAAAGATACGCAGTATTTT. This encodes CATKKDTQYF. V usage is TRBV9 and J usage is TRBJ2-3, with D unresolved. This CDR3 contains 10 residues. Germline V gene sequence: CDR1 SGDLS, CDR2 YYNGEE. V lost 9 bases, J lost 5 bases, and 7 bases lay in between.

The chain joins TRBV10-2 to TRBJ2-1; 7 nucleotides agree with TRBD2. The germline V gene encodes CDR1 WSHSY and CDR2 SAAADI. The CDR3 is made up of 13 amino acids. V was pared by 10 bases and J by 10 bases, with 13 bases of the junction left unmatched. CDR3 sequence reads: CATTGGWGNEQFF. The CDR3 DNA is TGCGCCACCACCGGGGGGTGGGGGAACGAGCAGTTCTTC.

This chain joins TRBV15 and TRBJ2-5; D unclear. Germline values: CDR1 LNHNV, CDR2 YYDKDF (reference sequence). This CDR3 is 14 amino acids long. V lost 0 bases to trimming and J lost 4 bases, with 9 bases between them. Here the CDR3 reads CATSRDPSGETQYF. CDR3 sequence (DNA): TGTGCCACCAGCAGAGATCCGTCGGGAGAGACCCAGTACTTC.

The chain uses TRBV11-2 and TRBJ2-7; 14 bases agree with TRBD2. Trimming removed 4 bases from V and 3 bases from J; junction bases left unmatched: 8. This CDR3 contains 17 residues. Germline-derived CDR1 and CDR2 are SGHAT and FQNNGV. This chain's CDR3 is CASSSGTSGRGIYEQYF. Written as DNA, the CDR3 is TGTGCCAGCAGCTCTGGGACTAGCGGGAGAGGGATCTACGAGCAGTACTTC.

This clone was picked up one time. The V gene is TRBV7-3, the J gene TRBJ2-1, with 10 bases fitting TRBD2. J gave up 6 bases and V 5 bases, and 10 bases lay outside the gene matches. Germline V gene lookup returns CDR1 SGHTA and CDR2 FQGTGA. CDR3 length: 16 amino acids. The CDR3 spells CASSKYGTSDLNEQFF. CDR3 nucleotides: TGTGCCAGCAGCAAATACGGGACTAGCGACCTCAATGAGCAGTTCTTC. The full variable domain, with the rest looked up from reference TRBV7-3 and TRBJ2-1, is GAGVSQTPSNKVTEKGKYVELRCDPISGHTALYWYRQSLGQGPEFLIYFQGTGAADDSGLPNDRFFAVRPEGSVSTLKIQRTERGDSAVYLCASSKYGTSDLNEQFFGPGTRLTVL.

This clone was recorded only once. The genes are TRBV9 and TRBJ2-7; perhaps D is TRBD1 or TRBD2 (5 bases each). The V gene's germline CDR1 is SGDLS and CDR2 YYNGEE. V dropped 2 bases and J dropped 7 bases, with 16 bases sitting between them. The CDR3 contains 14 residues. The CDR3 DNA reads as TGTGCCAGCAGCGTGGACGGGACCCTGGGGGAGCAGTACTTC. Translating gives CASSVDGTLGEQYF.

The chain has TRBV9 and TRBJ1-2; tentative D call: TRBD1 (5 bases). Trimming shortened V by 3 bases and J by 7 bases, and 10 bases separated the two germline ends. This CDR3 has 12 residues. Germline CDR1 reads SGDLS; CDR2 reads YYNGEE. DNA of the CDR3: TGTGCCAGCAGCGCACCGGGGGGTGGCTACACCTTC. Translated: CASSAPGGGYTF.

The CDR3 DNA reads TGTGCCAGCAGCCCATGGACAGAACAAGAGACCCAGTACTTC. Residues: CASSPWTEQETQYF. The chain is built from TRBV7-9 and TRBJ2-5; possibly TRBD1 for D (6 bases). The CDR3 is 14 residues long. Germline values: CDR1 SEHNR, CDR2 FQNEAQ (reference sequence). V shed 5 bases and J shed 2 bases, with 12 bases lying between them.

This clone was picked up one time. CDR3 loop: CASSHPTSGLSSYEQYF. The CDR3 region has the DNA TGCGCCAGCAGCCATCCCACAAGCGGGCTTAGCTCCTACGAGCAGTACTTC. The V and J genes are TRBV4-3 and TRBJ2-7, with a weak D call TRBD2 (6 bases). The CDR3 contains 17 residues. Between the trimmed V and J ends, which lost 3 bases and 0 bases, there was a span of 18 bases. Germline CDR1 reads LGHNA; CDR2 reads YSLEER.

This chain connects TRBV18 to TRBJ1-1; D remains unclear. The V gene lost 0 bases and the J gene lost 2 bases, with 4 bases spanning the gap. The CDR3 has 13 amino acids. Germline-derived CDR1 and CDR2 are KGHSH and LQKENI. The DNA for the CDR3 is TGTGCCAGCTCACCACCCAGCAACACTGAAGCTTTCTTT. Protein: CASSPPSNTEAFF.

In this sample, this clone turned up once. The rearrangement links TRBV5-4 to TRBJ2-2; 7 bases agree with TRBD1. V dropped 4 bases and J dropped 0; count of bases not matched to a gene: 9. Germline values: CDR1 SGHNT, CDR2 YYREEE (reference sequence). CDR3 size: 17 residues. This CDR3 reads CASSQGGGGANTGELFF. CDR3 DNA sequence: TGTGCCAGCAGCCAAGGGGGCGGAGGCGCGAACACCGGGGAGCTGTTTTTT.

The chain combines TRBV7-3 with TRBJ1-1; D not certain. From germline, CDR1 is SGHTA and CDR2 FQGTGA. The ends were cut back, 3 bases at V and 1 base at J, with 6 bases in the middle. The CDR3 is 13 amino acids. CDR3 nucleotides: TGTGCCAGCAGCTTCGACCAGAACACTGAAGCTTTCTTT. Translating gives CASSFDQNTEAFF.

CDR3 in DNA: TGCGCCAGCAGTGGAGGGTACGCCAATGAGCAGTTCTTC. Translated: CASSGGYANEQFF. The chain uses TRBV10-1 and TRBJ2-1; D may be TRBD2 (5 bases). Germline V CDR1 and CDR2: WNHNN, SYGVQD (reference sequence). This CDR3 contains 13 residues. V was clipped by 4 bases and J by 6 bases, with 10 bases between them.

The V call is TRBV11-2, the J call TRBJ1-3, with D unresolved. Germline values: CDR1 SGHAT, CDR2 FQNNGV. Trimming left V 4 bases short and J 2 bases short, with 9 bases between. The CDR3 contains 14 residues. The DNA of the CDR3 is TGTGCCAGCAGCTCGCGGGATACTGGAAACACCATATATTTT. Translating it yields CASSSRDTGNTIYF.

The chain employs TRBV2 and TRBJ2-1; D is ambiguous. Germline assignment: CDR1 SNHLY and CDR2 FYNNEI. The CDR3 spans 12 residues. The ends were cut back, 7 bases at V and 5 bases at J, with 9 bases in the middle. CDR3 sequence reads: CASNSYHNEQFF. CDR3 in DNA: TGTGCCAGCAACTCTTATCACAATGAGCAGTTCTTC.

CDR3 coding DNA: TGTGCTAGTGGTTTGGATATGACAGGCGACCTTGAGACCCAGTACTTC. Residues: CASGLDMTGDLETQYF. The V and J genes are TRBV12-5 and TRBJ2-5; the D gene is possibly TRBD1 (6 bases). V shed 1 base and J shed 5 bases, with 17 bases lying between them. Germline V lookup: CDR1 LGHNT, CDR2 FRNRAP. The CDR3 totals 16 residues.

V and J are TRBV11-3 and TRBJ2-2, with TRBD2 as a possible D gene (6 bases). V was shortened by 5 bases and J by 0 bases, with 10 bases between the two germline ends. The V gene's germline CDR1 is SGHNT and CDR2 YENEEA. This CDR3 has 15 amino acids. CDR3 sequence: CASSPGLPNTGELFF. The CDR3 DNA reads as TGTGCCAGCAGCCCCGGACTACCGAACACCGGGGAGCTGTTTTTT.

The chain recombines TRBV5-4 with TRBJ2-3; D is unresolved. The CDR3 runs to 15 residues. The V and J ends lost 0 bases and 2 bases respectively, with 10 bases between them. Germline V CDR1 and CDR2: SGHNT, YYREEE (reference sequence). The CDR3 region is CASSLDLTSTDTQYF. CDR3 DNA: TGTGCCAGCAGCTTGGACTTGACTTCCACAGATACGCAGTATTTT. The complete variable domain, with remaining parts taken from reference TRBV5-4 and TRBJ2-3, reads ETGVTQSPTHLIKTRGQQVTLRCSSQSGHNTVSWYQQALGQGPQFIFQYYREEENGRGNFPPRFSGLQFPNYSSELNVNALELDDSALYLCASSLDLTSTDTQYFGPGTRLTVL.

CDR3 DNA: TGTGCCAGCAGCTTCCCAGGGACAACGAACACTGAAGCTTTCTTT. It codes for CASSFPGTTNTEAFF. The chain combines TRBV7-9 with TRBJ1-1; tentatively, D is TRBD1 (6 bases). Germline CDR1 is SEHNR and CDR2 is FQNEAQ (reference sequence). This CDR3 has 15 residues. V was pared by 3 bases and J by 1 base, with 12 bases between.

This CDR3 is CASSLRQGTNTEAFF. The CDR3 nucleotides read TGTGCCAGCAGCTTACGACAGGGGACAAACACTGAAGCTTTCTTT. The V call is TRBV5-4, the J call TRBJ1-1; TRBD1 agrees at 8 bases. After removal of 2 bases from V and 2 bases from J, the junction contained 5 bases not matched to a gene. The CDR3 is 15 amino acids. Germline V gene lookup returns CDR1 SGHNT and CDR2 YYREEE (reference sequence).

The J gene is TRBJ2-7, the V gene TRBV14; no definite D call. The V gene's germline CDR1 is SGHDN and CDR2 FVKESK. The CDR3 runs 14 residues. V lost 2 bases and J 4 bases, leaving 12 bases between the germline ends. CDR3 loop: CASSQTTPIYEQYF. Here the CDR3 DNA reads TGTGCCAGCAGCCAAACTACCCCCATTTACGAGCAGTACTTC. Full variable domain (missing parts from reference TRBV14 and TRBJ2-7): EAGVTQFPSHSVIEKGQTVTLRCDPISGHDNLYWYRRVMGKEIKFLLHFVKESKQDESGMPNNRFLAERTGGTYSTLKVQPAELEDSGVYFCASSQTTPIYEQYFGPGTRLTVT.

The chain links TRBV6-4 to TRBJ2-2, with TRBD2 identical over 11 bases. Germline CDR1 is MRHNA and CDR2 is SNTAGT. The CDR3 length is 18 residues. Trimming took 3 bases from V and 1 from J; bases not matched to a gene: 7. The CDR3 spells CASSERLAGGLNTGELFF. CDR3 sequence (DNA): TGTGCCAGCAGTGAGCGCCTAGCGGGGGGATTGAACACCGGGGAGCTGTTTTTT.

The chain employs TRBV9 and TRBJ2-3, with D unclear. With 0 bases removed from V and 4 bases from J, the gap between germline ends came to 6 bases. Germline assignment: CDR1 SGDLS and CDR2 YYNGEE. There are 13 residues in the CDR3. The CDR3 here is CASSVAWADTQYF. The CDR3 DNA follows: TGTGCCAGCAGCGTAGCTTGGGCAGATACGCAGTATTTT. Based on the CDR3 plus reference TRBV9 and TRBJ2-3, the full variable domain is DSGVTQTPKHLITATGQRVTLRCSPRSGDLSVYWYQQSLDQGLQFLIQYYNGEERAKGNILERFSAQQFPDLHSELNLSSLELGDSALYFCASSVAWADTQYFGPGTRLTVL.

The chain has TRBV7-8 and TRBJ2-3, with 12 bases lining up with TRBD2. CDR3 length equals 15 residues. The J segment lost 5 bases and the V segment lost 3 bases, leaving 3 bases of the junction unmatched. Germline V gene sequence: CDR1 SGHVS, CDR2 FQNEAQ. The CDR3 DNA is TGTGCCAGCAGCTTCGGACTAGCGGGACAAGATACGCAGTATTTT. Its translation: CASSFGLAGQDTQYF.

The chain carries TRBV28 and TRBJ1-5, with 7 bases fitting TRBD1. The V gene end was trimmed by 6 bases and the J gene end by 6 bases; junction bases not matched to a gene: 11. The CDR3 length is 15 residues. The germline gives CDR1 MDHEN, CDR2 SYDVKM. DNA of the CDR3: TGTGCCAGCAGACCTAGGGGGCGGGGGGGTCAGCCCCAGCATTTT. It yields the protein CASRPRGRGGQPQHF.